The 25 T cell receptor beta chains given below trace back to one sample, sequenced in a study of T cell responses to AZD1222 COVID-19 vaccine (dated by TCRdb to the early 2020s). According to the study, the label for this sample's time point signals: baseline before first vaccination. Receptor amplification or capture employed the immunoSEQ multiplex PCR assay. TCRdb took this table from immuneACCESS and kept in-frame rearrangements with V and J called. Such tables lack part of the clones; where checked against another copy, unresolved V genes explain under half of the gap, and the rest is unexplained. The table for this sample lists around 130,000 clones; 85% to 95% of them were counted only once. The ten largest clones add up to about 5% of the sample. This specimen consisted of peripheral blood, obtained on day 0 of AZD1222 vaccination. The receptor source for this set is an adult in good health.

The chain carries TRBV12-5 and TRBJ2-3; D gene ambiguous. Deletions cut 1 base from V and 2 bases from J, with 7 bases between. This CDR3 has 14 amino acids. Germline assignment: CDR1 LGHNT and CDR2 FRNRAP. Here the CDR3 reads CASGLDGTTDTQYF. The CDR3 DNA is TGTGCTAGTGGTTTGGACGGAACCACAGATACGCAGTATTTT.

This rearrangement joins TRBV14 to TRBJ2-3; TRBD2 matches 10 bases. The ends lost 0 bases at V and 2 bases at J; junction bases unmatched: 14. Looked up from germline, CDR1 is SGHDN and CDR2 is FVKESK. This CDR3 has 20 residues. The CDR3 spells CASSQERSGTAGGVTDTQYF. CDR3 in DNA: TGTGCCAGCAGCCAAGAAAGATCGGGTACAGCGGGAGGGGTCACAGATACGCAGTATTTT.

The chain recombines TRBV7-9 with TRBJ1-2; D possibly corresponds to TRBD1 (5 bases). V was trimmed by 1 base and J by 2 bases, leaving 5 bases between them. There are 13 residues in the CDR3. CDR1 is SEHNR, CDR2 FQNEAQ, per germline (reference sequence). The CDR3 DNA reads TGTGCCAGCAGCTTAGGACAGAACTATGGCTACACCTTC. It specifies CASSLGQNYGYTF.

The rearrangement uses TRBV12-3 or TRBV12-4 and TRBJ1-2; no reliable D call. Trimming took 3 bases from V and 2 from J, leaving 7 bases between them. The CDR3 loop spans 13 amino acids. The CDR3: CASSFQPNYGYTF. The CDR3 nucleotides read TGTGCCAGCAGTTTTCAGCCGAACTATGGCTACACCTTC.

V usage is TRBV15 and J usage is TRBJ1-4; D is ambiguous. The V end was cut by 0 bases, the J end by 8 bases, with 16 bases between. The germline V gene has CDR1 LNHNV and CDR2 YYDKDF (reference sequence). The CDR3 covers 16 residues. The CDR3 region is CATSRDPPGSLEKLFF. The CDR3 coding sequence is TGTGCCACCAGCAGAGATCCACCAGGCTCCCTGGAAAAACTGTTTTTT.

This clone was counted a single time. The chain joins TRBV28 to TRBJ2-1; D not resolved. This CDR3 contains 12 residues. CDR1 is MDHEN and CDR2 is SYDVKM in the germline V gene. Deletions cut 7 bases from V and 2 bases from J, with 6 bases between. DNA for the CDR3: TGTGCCAGCATGAGGACCTACAATGAGCAGTTCTTC. It translates to CASMRTYNEQFF.

This clone has just a few counts. This chain joins TRBV6-4 and TRBJ1-2; the match to TRBD1 covers 7 bases. The CDR3 is 13 amino acids. Per germline, CDR1 MRHNA and CDR2 SNTAGT. Unmatched junction bases numbered 5, after V lost 5 bases and J lost 5 bases. CDR3 amino acids: CASSRGQSYGYTF. The CDR3 DNA sequence: TGTGCCAGCAGTCGGGGACAGAGTTATGGCTACACCTTC.

This chain connects TRBV7-3 to TRBJ2-7; D perhaps matches TRBD2 (7 bases). V gave up 5 bases and J gave up 0 bases, with 11 bases separating them. The germline V gene has CDR1 SGHTA and CDR2 FQGTGA. This CDR3 is built from 14 residues. The CDR3: CASSPAGASYEQYF. Written as DNA, the CDR3 is TGTGCCAGCAGCCCCGCGGGGGCCTCCTACGAGCAGTACTTC.

This clone occurred a few times. The chain is built from TRBV30 and TRBJ1-5, with D hard to call. The ends were cut back, 1 base at V and 7 bases at J, with 14 bases in the middle. The germline CDR1 and CDR2 sequences are GTSNPN and SVGIG (reference sequence). The CDR3 has 14 residues. CDR3 sequence (DNA): TGTGCCTGGAGTGGGGGTTGGGGAGGACAGCCCCAGCATTTT. Translated: CAWSGGWGGQPQHF.

The gene calls are TRBV6-2 or TRBV6-3 and TRBJ2-1; D remains ambiguous. V lost 2 bases to trimming and J lost 3 bases, with 5 bases between them. The CDR3 is 13 amino acids. From germline, CDR1 is MNHEY and CDR2 SVGEGT. The CDR3 loop is CASSYADYNEQFF. The CDR3, as DNA: TGTGCCAGCAGTTACGCAGACTACAATGAGCAGTTCTTC.

The chain combines TRBV9 with TRBJ2-3; no reliable D call. CDR1 SGDLS and CDR2 YYNGEE come from the germline V gene. The CDR3 contains 14 residues. Trimming shortened V by 0 bases and J by 3 bases, and 8 bases separated the two germline ends. The CDR3 loop is CASSVESLTDTQYF. In nucleotides, the CDR3 is TGTGCCAGCAGCGTAGAATCCCTAACAGATACGCAGTATTTT. The entire variable domain, with the rest obtained from reference TRBV9 and TRBJ2-3, is as follows: DSGVTQTPKHLITATGQRVTLRCSPRSGDLSVYWYQQSLDQGLQFLIQYYNGEERAKGNILERFSAQQFPDLHSELNLSSLELGDSALYFCASSVESLTDTQYFGPGTRLTVL.

This clone was recorded once. V and J are TRBV19 and TRBJ2-2; no clear D. Germline V CDR1 and CDR2: LNHDA, SQIVND (reference sequence). V lost 10 bases, J lost 0 bases, and 9 bases lay in between. The CDR3 totals 13 residues. The CDR3 DNA reads TGTGCCACAAAAAGAGCGAACACCGGGGAGCTGTTTTTT. This sequence encodes CATKRANTGELFF.

This chain links TRBV7-9 with TRBJ1-5; D remains ambiguous. Germline V gene lookup returns CDR1 SEHNR and CDR2 FQNEAQ (reference sequence). Between the trimmed V and J ends, which lost 1 base and 5 bases, there was a span of 15 bases. This CDR3 region has 16 residues. The CDR3 loop reads CASSLVGKGIDQPQHF. CDR3 in DNA: TGTGCCAGCAGCTTAGTCGGGAAGGGTATTGATCAGCCCCAGCATTTT.

This chain connects TRBV29-1 to TRBJ2-7; 7 nucleotides align to TRBD1. V was pared by 6 bases and J by 4 bases, with 9 bases of the junction left unmatched. The CDR3 runs 13 residues. In germline, CDR1 is SQVTM, CDR2 ANQGSEA. CDR3 region: CSVQTGDRYEQYF. The CDR3 nucleotides read TGCAGCGTCCAAACAGGGGACCGATACGAGCAGTACTTC.

This chain connects TRBV5-1 to TRBJ1-1; D is unresolved. Germline CDR1 SGHRS, CDR2 YFSETQ. Deletions cut 4 bases from V and 5 bases from J, with 15 bases between. This CDR3 has 14 residues. The CDR3 DNA reads TGCGCCAGCAGCCCTGGTCCCCAACGGACTGAAGCTTTCTTT. Translated, it gives CASSPGPQRTEAFF.

Only one count was recorded for this clone. The chain links TRBV2 to TRBJ2-1; D is uncertain. Trimming took off 1 base at V and 7 bases at J, with 8 bases between the two ends. The CDR3 contains 13 residues. CDR1 is SNHLY and CDR2 is FYNNEI in the germline V gene. CDR3 residues: CASSEGRWNEQFF. CDR3 nucleotide sequence: TGTGCCAGCAGTGAAGGGCGTTGGAATGAGCAGTTCTTC.

The chain has TRBV6-6 and TRBJ2-7; D ambiguous. The CDR3 runs 10 residues. In germline, CDR1 is MNHNY, CDR2 SVGAGI (reference sequence). V shed 5 bases and J shed 7 bases, with 6 bases lying between them. The CDR3 DNA reads TGTGCCAGCAGTCACCGTGAGCAGTACTTC. This encodes CASSHREQYF.

This chain links TRBV7-2 with TRBJ1-6; D is uncertain. V was trimmed by 5 bases and J by 8 bases, leaving 7 bases between them. Germline V gives CDR1 SGHTA, CDR2 FQGNSA. This CDR3 region has 12 residues. Written as DNA, the CDR3 is TGTGCCAGCAGCCGGGCGGATTCACCCCTCCACTTT. Protein sequence: CASSRADSPLHF.

The chain couples TRBV4-3 to TRBJ2-2; D is ambiguous. There are 15 residues in the CDR3. CDR1 and CDR2 from the germline V gene are LGHNA and YSLEER. Trimming took off 8 bases at V and 0 bases at J, with 13 bases between the two ends. CDR3 loop: CASGPMAANTGELFF. The DNA for the CDR3 is TGCGCCAGCGGCCCAATGGCGGCGAACACCGGGGAGCTGTTTTTT.

The chain combines TRBV7-6 with TRBJ2-7; 10 positions match TRBD1. The trim removed 1 base at V and 1 base at J, leaving 4 bases unmatched. The CDR3 is 16 amino acids. Germline values: CDR1 SGHVS, CDR2 FNYEAQ. The CDR3 DNA sequence: TGTGCCAGCAGCTTAGTCGGGACAGGGGTTTCCTACGAGCAGTACTTC. Translating it yields CASSLVGTGVSYEQYF. Complete variable domain (other parts from reference TRBV7-6 and TRBJ2-7): GAGVSQSPRYKVTKRGQDVALRCDPISGHVSLYWYRQALGQGPEFLTYFNYEAQQDKSGLPNDRFSAERPEGSISTLTIQRTEQRDSAMYRCASSLVGTGVSYEQYFGPGTRLTVT.

On this clone itself: Other DNA sequences in the same sample also yield this CDR3. V is TRBV27 and J is TRBJ1-1; D gene unclear. Germline V lookup: CDR1 MNHEY, CDR2 SMNVEV (reference sequence). Trimming removed 4 bases at V and 2 bases at J, with 8 bases between. The CDR3 consists of 13 residues. The CDR3 is CASSSYSNTEAFF. CDR3 sequence (DNA): TGTGCCAGCAGTTCCTACAGTAACACTGAAGCTTTCTTT.

The CDR3 spells CASSRADRGGSPLHF. CDR3 nucleotide sequence: TGCGCCAGCAGCAGGGCGGATAGGGGAGGTTCACCCCTCCACTTT. The chain carries TRBV5-1 and TRBJ1-6; D may be TRBD1 (5 bases). V was cut by 4 bases and J by 9 bases, with 17 bases left in between. Germline CDR1 SGHRS, CDR2 YFSETQ. The CDR3 consists of 15 residues.

This clone was recorded only once. The V call is TRBV6-2 or TRBV6-3, the J call TRBJ1-1; D not certain. The CDR3 is made up of 12 amino acids. CDR1 MNHEY and CDR2 SVGEGT come from the germline V gene. V gave up 6 bases and J gave up 4 bases, with 9 bases separating them. CDR3 protein: CASSPGPTEAFF. The CDR3 DNA reads TGTGCCAGCAGCCCGGGCCCCACTGAAGCTTTCTTT.

This clone appeared once. This sequence joins TRBV5-5 and TRBJ1-2; D is uncertain. The CDR3 sequence is 14 residues long. V shed 0 bases and J shed 2 bases, with 8 bases lying between them. CDR1 is SGHKS and CDR2 is YYEKEE in the germline V gene (reference sequence). The CDR3 is CASSLVDSNYGYTF. The CDR3 DNA is TGTGCCAGCAGCTTGGTCGACTCGAACTATGGCTACACCTTC.

This chain uses TRBV5-1 with TRBJ2-1, with 13 positions matching TRBD2. The CDR3 covers 15 residues. J was trimmed by 9 bases and V by 4 bases; bases with no gene match: 7. Germline V gene sequence: CDR1 SGHRS, CDR2 YFSETQ. The CDR3 loop is CASSPGLAGAVEQFF. The CDR3 DNA reads TGCGCCAGCAGCCCTGGACTAGCGGGAGCGGTTGAGCAGTTCTTC.